There are many counts of the clone carrying this T cell receptor beta chain. The germline CDR1 and CDR2 sequences are SQVTM and ANQGSEA. Between the trimmed V and J ends, which lost 2 bases and 5 bases, there was a span of 18 bases. The CDR3 length is 15 residues. This sample was included in a study of early T cells in non-severe SARS-CoV-2 infection. Individually, cDNA molecules had unique molecular identifiers attached to them. TCRdb recomputed calls from the 5' RACE reads with MiXCR, one row per CDR3 protein. The repertoire holds 30,000 to 35,000 distinct CDR3 sequences, more than 5% seen once, with approximately 7.2% in the top ten.

The sequence was collected from an adult who was a healthcare worker with PCR-confirmed SARS-CoV-2 infection or an uninfected control (not recorded which). The material sequenced was whole blood. This chain uses TRBV29-1 with TRBJ1-1, with D tentatively TRBD1 (5 bases). The CDR3 loop is CSVERGLAGGTEAFF. The CDR3 nucleotides are TGCAGCGTTGAAAGGGGTTTGGCAGGAGGGACTGAAGCTTTCTTT.